The 32 T cell receptor beta chains in this list originate from one sample, sequenced in a study of blood T cell repertoires in COVID-19. Produced via immunoSEQ multiplex PCR; TCRdb's table is partial and in-frame only. The sample has around 66,000 clones, around 87% seen once. Sequenced material: peripheral blood. The receptors come from a man in his sixties with acute or convalescent COVID-19.

The CDR3 protein is CASSQIGRSDGYTF. Written as DNA, the CDR3 is TGTGCCAGCAGCCAGATCGGGAGGTCCGATGGCTACACCTTC. The rearrangement uses TRBV5-6 and TRBJ1-2; no clear D. The germline V gene encodes CDR1 SGHDT and CDR2 YYEEEE. This CDR3 is 14 amino acids long. Trimming took off 4 bases at V and 6 bases at J, with 16 bases between the two ends.

The chain employs TRBV10-1 and TRBJ2-5; 7 positions agree with TRBD2. Looked up from germline, CDR1 is WNHNN and CDR2 is SYGVQD (reference sequence). V was pared by 5 bases and J by 2 bases, with 8 bases of the junction left unmatched. The CDR3 sequence is 15 residues long. The CDR3 protein is CASSSGEGGQETQYF. CDR3 sequence (DNA): TGCGCCAGCAGTAGCGGCGAGGGAGGGCAAGAGACCCAGTACTTC.

The V and J genes are TRBV30 and TRBJ1-6; 9 bases map to TRBD1. This CDR3 has 14 amino acids. In germline, CDR1 is GTSNPN, CDR2 SVGIG (reference sequence). The trim removed 2 bases at V and 12 bases at J, leaving 8 bases unmatched. CDR3 in amino acids: CAWSLLGQGLPLHF. The CDR3 DNA sequence: TGTGCCTGGAGTCTCCTGGGACAGGGACTACCCCTCCACTTT.

V gene TRBV30 combines with J gene TRBJ1-3; D ambiguous. Looked up from germline, CDR1 is GTSNPN and CDR2 is SVGIG (reference sequence). Trimming took 3 bases from V and 0 from J, leaving 12 bases between them. The CDR3 contains 15 residues. This CDR3 is CAWRQQLSSGNTIYF. The CDR3 DNA follows: TGTGCCTGGAGACAGCAATTGAGCTCTGGAAACACCATATATTTT.

This rearrangement joins TRBV30 to TRBJ2-6; 8 positions match TRBD1. Germline V gene lookup returns CDR1 GTSNPN and CDR2 SVGIG (reference sequence). This CDR3 region has 14 residues. Trimming removed 7 bases from V and 2 bases from J; junction bases left unmatched: 4. The CDR3 nucleotides read TGTGCCTCGATACAGGGGGCTGGGGCCAACGTCCTGACTTTC. It yields the protein CASIQGAGANVLTF.

The V gene is TRBV19, the J gene TRBJ2-1; 12 bases are shared with TRBD1. V lost 5 bases, J lost 3 bases, and 14 bases stayed unmatched. This CDR3 contains 19 residues. Germline V gives CDR1 LNHDA, CDR2 SQIVND (reference sequence). The CDR3 sequence is CASSPTGQGAILVYNEQFF. The CDR3 DNA reads TGTGCCAGTAGTCCTACGGGACAGGGGGCAATATTGGTCTACAATGAGCAGTTCTTC.

The chain joins TRBV10-3 to TRBJ1-2; 7 bases are a match to TRBD1. V shed 0 bases and J 4 bases; nucleotides not matched to a gene: 5. CDR1 is ENHRY and CDR2 is SYGVKD in the germline V gene. This CDR3 contains 15 residues. In DNA, the CDR3 is TGTGCCATCAGTGAGTCTCGGCAGGGGGGCTATGGCTACACCTTC. This translates into CAISESRQGGYGYTF.

Concerning this clone itself: The DNA is left out, because the CDR3 cannot be placed on it with certainty; the CDR3 is given as TCRdb lists it. This chain connects TRBV21-1 to TRBJ2-7; TRBD2, the D gene given by the table, was not confirmed from the DNA. TRBV21-1 is a pseudogene segment. The CDR3 comprises 15 residues, both ends counted. CDR3 region: CASSKVGGGSYEQYF.

This clone has only a few counts. The chain links TRBV2 to TRBJ2-1, with 9 bases fitting TRBD2. In germline, CDR1 is SNHLY, CDR2 FYNNEI. The CDR3 runs 15 residues. J gave up 9 bases and V 2 bases, and 8 bases lay outside the gene matches. In nucleotides, the CDR3 is TGTGCCAGCAGTGAATGGGCGGGGGGGCCGTTTGAGCAGTTCTTC. Encoded protein: CASSEWAGGPFEQFF.

The chain recombines TRBV11-2 with TRBJ1-3, with unresolved D. This CDR3 region has 18 residues. V was shortened by 5 bases and J by 0 bases, with 20 bases between the two germline ends. Germline CDR1 is SGHAT and CDR2 is FQNNGV. CDR3 sequence: CASSHGGEADYSGNTIYF. For the CDR3, the DNA is TGTGCCAGCAGCCACGGCGGAGAAGCGGACTACTCTGGAAACACCATATATTTT.

The chain joins TRBV2 to TRBJ1-1, with a possible D match to TRBD1 (6 bases). The CDR3 has 16 residues. Trimming took off 7 bases at V and 0 bases at J, with 18 bases between the two ends. Germline V gene sequence: CDR1 SNHLY, CDR2 FYNNEI. The CDR3 here is CASTRASGGMNTEAFF. The DNA of the CDR3 is TGTGCCAGCACCCGGGCCAGTGGGGGCATGAACACTGAAGCTTTCTTT.

The rearrangement uses TRBV6-2 or TRBV6-3 and TRBJ1-5; D gene uncertain. V lost 4 bases, J lost 2 bases, and 6 bases lay in between. Germline V gene lookup returns CDR1 MNHEY and CDR2 SVGEGT. The CDR3 is made up of 13 amino acids. The CDR3 region is CASSLIGNQPQHF. The CDR3 DNA sequence: TGTGCCAGCAGTTTAATTGGCAATCAGCCCCAGCATTTT.

V and J are TRBV6-5 and TRBJ1-2, with 9 nucleotides matching TRBD1. The CDR3 length is 15 residues. Germline CDR1 MNHEY, CDR2 SVGAGI. V gave up 7 bases and J gave up 5 bases; unmatched junction bases: 11. CDR3 in amino acids: CASTDSTGGGYGYTF. The CDR3 DNA reads as TGTGCCAGCACCGACTCTACAGGGGGCGGGTATGGCTACACCTTC.

V usage is TRBV7-8 and J usage is TRBJ2-7; 7 nucleotides line up with TRBD1. The CDR3 runs 19 residues. CDR1 is SGHVS, CDR2 FQNEAQ, per germline. Germline trimming cut 1 base from V and 0 bases from J; bases unmatched to any gene: 15. CDR3 DNA sequence: TGTGCCAGCAGCTTAGGAATGTGGGACAGCGAATCTTACTCCTACGAGCAGTACTTC. This gives the protein CASSLGMWDSESYSYEQYF. The variable domain in full, with the rest retrieved from reference TRBV7-8 and TRBJ2-7, is GAGVSQSPRYKVAKRGQDVALRCDPISGHVSLFWYQQALGQGPEFLTYFQNEAQLDKSGLPSDRFFAERPEGSVSTLKIQRTQQEDSAVYLCASSLGMWDSESYSYEQYFGPGTRLTVT.

The rearrangement uses TRBV6-5 and TRBJ2-5; tentatively, D is TRBD2 (6 bases). The V gene's germline CDR1 is MNHEY and CDR2 SVGAGI. The length of the CDR3 is 14 residues. The ends were cut back, 0 bases at V and 4 bases at J, with 9 bases in the middle. The CDR3 DNA is TGTGCCAGCAGTTACTCCGGGGGACGAGAGACCCAGTACTTC. It yields the protein CASSYSGGRETQYF.

V is TRBV4-2 and J is TRBJ2-1, with D perhaps TRBD2 (5 bases). V lost 5 bases, J lost 9 bases, and 14 bases lay in between. CDR3 length: 13 residues. From germline, CDR1 is LGHNA and CDR2 YNFKEQ. Here the CDR3 reads CASSSDEGTEQFF. The DNA of the CDR3 is TGTGCCAGCAGCTCAGACGAGGGCACTGAGCAGTTCTTC.

The chain joins TRBV9 to TRBJ1-2, with 7 positions matching TRBD1. Germline V gives CDR1 SGDLS, CDR2 YYNGEE. CDR3 length: 14 residues. V dropped 3 bases and J dropped 4; count of bases not matched to a gene: 6. CDR3 DNA sequence: TGTGCCAGCAGCGACACGCCAGGGGGCTATGGCTACACCTTC. Its protein product is CASSDTPGGYGYTF.

In its sample, this clone was seen once. CDR3 sequence (DNA): TGCAGCGTTGAAGTCCAGGGAAGGTCAGCTGGAAACACCATATATTTT. Protein: CSVEVQGRSAGNTIYF. The chain employs TRBV29-1 and TRBJ1-3, with a possible D match to TRBD1 (5 bases). The CDR3 contains 16 residues. Germline V gene sequence: CDR1 SQVTM, CDR2 ANQGSEA. Trimming stripped 1 base from V and 2 bases from J, with 15 bases between.

The chain recombines TRBV6-5 with TRBJ1-2, with TRBD1 matching 7 bases. CDR3 length: 13 residues. Germline-derived CDR1 and CDR2 are MNHEY and SVGAGI. Trimming at V came to 8 bases and at J to 4 bases, leaving 7 bases not matched to a gene. The CDR3 sequence is CASRTGTAYGYTF. The CDR3, as DNA: TGTGCCAGCCGAACCGGGACAGCCTATGGCTACACCTTC.

The chain recombines TRBV2 with TRBJ1-1; 11 bases line up with TRBD1. V was pared by 10 bases and J by 5 bases, with 9 bases of the junction left unmatched. Germline CDR1 SNHLY, CDR2 FYNNEI. CDR3 size: 14 residues. DNA of the CDR3: TGTGCCACCGAATCCGGGACAGGGGGGACTGAAGCTTTCTTT. This sequence encodes CATESGTGGTEAFF.

This clone occurred once. V usage is TRBV13 and J usage is TRBJ2-2; 8 bases are a match to TRBD1. Germline loops: CDR1 PRHDT, CDR2 FYEKMQ (reference sequence). The V segment lost 10 bases and the J segment 4 bases; nucleotides outside the gene matches: 5. The CDR3 is 13 amino acids. The CDR3 sequence is CATGTGGTGELFF. The CDR3 DNA is TGTGCCACCGGGACAGGAGGCACCGGGGAGCTGTTTTTT.

In this sample, this clone turned up once. This chain uses TRBV2 with TRBJ2-5, with D possibly being TRBD1 (6 bases). CDR3 size: 13 residues. In germline, CDR1 is SNHLY, CDR2 FYNNEI. The V end was cut by 10 bases, the J end by 2 bases, with 14 bases between. CDR3 residues: CANPRTAQETQYF. The CDR3 DNA sequence: TGTGCCAACCCCCGGACAGCTCAAGAGACCCAGTACTTC.

The rearrangement links TRBV4-1 to TRBJ2-3; D perhaps matches TRBD1 (5 bases). The CDR3 loop spans 15 amino acids. Trimming shortened V by 1 base and J by 2 bases, and 10 bases separated the two germline ends. CDR1 and CDR2 (germline): MGHRA, YSYEKL. DNA for the CDR3: TGCGCCAGCAGCCAAGCACAGGCCAACACAGATACGCAGTATTTT. It codes for CASSQAQANTDTQYF.

This chain connects TRBV20-1 to TRBJ1-2; TRBD1 aligns across 7 bases. This CDR3 region has 13 residues. V was pared by 3 bases and J by 4 bases, with 5 bases of the junction left unmatched. CDR1 and CDR2 from the germline V gene are DFQATT and SNEGSKA (reference sequence). The CDR3 sequence is CSASEGASYGYTF. CDR3 DNA sequence: TGCAGTGCTAGTGAGGGGGCATCCTATGGCTACACCTTC.

The V call is TRBV19, the J call TRBJ1-1, with D perhaps matching TRBD1 (6 bases). There are 11 residues in the CDR3. The V end lost 9 bases, the J end lost 7 bases, and 12 bases lay between the germline ends. CDR1 and CDR2 from the germline V gene are LNHDA and SQIVND (reference sequence). The CDR3 DNA reads as TGTGCCAGCCTAAGGGGGATTGAAGCTTTCTTT. Protein: CASLRGIEAFF.

The J gene is TRBJ2-1, the V gene TRBV11-3, with D possibly matching TRBD2 (5 bases). The CDR3 is 14 residues long. CDR1 is SGHNT, CDR2 YENEEA, per germline. Trimming removed 5 bases at V and 5 bases at J, with 13 bases between. CDR3 in DNA: TGTGCCAGCAGCCCCGGGGAACAGAACAATGAGCAGTTCTTC. Its protein product is CASSPGEQNNEQFF.

This clone has only one observation. The chain employs TRBV7-8 and TRBJ1-4; D perhaps matches TRBD1 (5 bases). The CDR3 has 15 residues. V was trimmed by 5 bases and J by 2 bases, leaving 12 bases between them. Germline CDR1 and CDR2: SGHVS and FQNEAQ. The CDR3 protein is CASSPTGGTNEKLFF. In nucleotides, the CDR3 is TGTGCCAGCAGCCCAACGGGGGGGACTAATGAAAAACTGTTTTTT.

The V call is TRBV4-2, the J call TRBJ1-2; D call uncertain. There are 12 residues in the CDR3. V lost 0 bases and J 9 bases, leaving 8 bases between the germline ends. Germline loops: CDR1 LGHNA, CDR2 YNFKEQ. The CDR3 reads CASSQDLRSYTF. DNA of the CDR3: TGTGCCAGCAGCCAAGATCTGAGGAGCTACACCTTC.

The chain couples TRBV2 to TRBJ2-7, with 9 bases identical to TRBD1. V was clipped by 4 bases and J by 3 bases; unmatched bases: 4. The CDR3 has 14 residues. Germline assignment: CDR1 SNHLY and CDR2 FYNNEI. The CDR3 DNA reads as TGTGCCAGCAGTGCCCGGGACAGGGTCTACGAGCAGTACTTC. This sequence encodes CASSARDRVYEQYF.

This clone appeared once. The rearrangement links TRBV7-8 to TRBJ1-5, with D unresolved. Germline V gene sequence: CDR1 SGHVS, CDR2 FQNEAQ. The CDR3 is 16 amino acids. Between the trimmed V and J ends, which lost 7 bases and 0 bases, there was a span of 16 bases. Here the CDR3 reads CASTLQAGNSNQPQHF. CDR3 nucleotide sequence: TGTGCCAGCACCCTTCAGGCGGGCAATAGCAATCAGCCCCAGCATTTT.

The genes are TRBV16 and TRBJ1-6; 8 nucleotides match TRBD1. The V gene end was trimmed by 2 bases and the J gene end by 2 bases; junction bases not matched to a gene: 5. CDR1 and CDR2 (germline): KGHSY, FQNENV. The length of the CDR3 is 17 residues. CDR3 region: CASSQGDRRAYNSPLHF. CDR3 in DNA: TGTGCCAGCAGCCAAGGGGACAGGAGGGCCTATAATTCACCCCTCCACTTT.

CDR3 amino acids: CASSISPLGTGFYNEQFF. DNA of the CDR3: TGTGCCAGTAGTATATCCCCCCTCGGGACAGGATTTTACAATGAGCAGTTCTTC. The genes are TRBV19 and TRBJ2-1; 8 positions agree with TRBD1. This CDR3 has 18 amino acids. Trimming took 2 bases from V and 4 from J; bases not matched to a gene: 13. The germline gives CDR1 LNHDA, CDR2 SQIVND (reference sequence).